Included here is one T cell receptor (beta chain) sequence, with context. At one of its ends the junction is not consistent with the germline gene, which may arise from a read error. The data belong to a study of patients and donors after allogeneic stem cell transplantation. TCRdb redid the calling of the RT-PCR reads with MiXCR, one entry per CDR3 protein. The profile covers roughly 200,000 distinct CDR3 sequences, with around 41% appearing a single time and about 30% taken by the ten largest. Looked up from germline, CDR1 is SGHTA and CDR2 is FQGTGA. The length of the CDR3 is 13 residues. The chain has TRBV7-3 and TRBJ1-1; the D is unclear. Sequencing was performed on blood, either unsorted or a sorted T cell fraction (not recorded which). This receptor was obtained from a human donor who was either an allogeneic HSCT recipient or a stem cell or donor lymphocyte infusion donor (not recorded which). It is not recorded whose cells these are; they may come from a transplant donor. The CDR3 here is CAGSLADNTEAFF. CDR3 nucleotide sequence: TGTGCCGGCAGCTTAGCGGACAACACTGAAGCTTTCTTT.